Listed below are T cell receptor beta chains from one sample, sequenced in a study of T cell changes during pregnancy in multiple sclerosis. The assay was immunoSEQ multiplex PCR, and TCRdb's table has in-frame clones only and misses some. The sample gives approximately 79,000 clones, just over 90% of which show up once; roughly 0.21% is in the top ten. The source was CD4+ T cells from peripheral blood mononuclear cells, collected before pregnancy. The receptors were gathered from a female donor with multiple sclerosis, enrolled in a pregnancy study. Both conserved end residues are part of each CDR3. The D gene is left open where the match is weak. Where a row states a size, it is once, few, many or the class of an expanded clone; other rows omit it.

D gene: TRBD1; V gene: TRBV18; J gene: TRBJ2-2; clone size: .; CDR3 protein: CASSPRGQGNTGELFF; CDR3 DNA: TGTGCCAGCTCCCCAAGAGGACAGGGGAACACCGGGGAGCTGTTTTTT
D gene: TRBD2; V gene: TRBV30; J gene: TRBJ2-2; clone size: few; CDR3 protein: CAWKALRGSGRPGDTGELFF; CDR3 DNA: TGTGCCTGGAAGGCCCTCCGAGGTAGCGGGAGACCAGGAGACACCGGGGAGCTGTTTTTT
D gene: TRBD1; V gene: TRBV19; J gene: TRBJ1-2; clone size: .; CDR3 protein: CASSRQGANYGYTF; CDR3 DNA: TGTGCCAGTAGTAGACAGGGGGCGAACTATGGCTACACCTTC
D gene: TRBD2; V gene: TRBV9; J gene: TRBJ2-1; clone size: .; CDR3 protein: CASSVGGGPEQFF; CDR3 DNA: TGTGCCAGCAGCGTAGGGGGAGGGCCTGAGCAGTTCTTC
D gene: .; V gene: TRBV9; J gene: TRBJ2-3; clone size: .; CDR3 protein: CASSVRPQGPTDTQYF; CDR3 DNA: TGTGCCAGCAGCGTAAGACCCCAGGGCCCCACAGATACGCAGTATTTT
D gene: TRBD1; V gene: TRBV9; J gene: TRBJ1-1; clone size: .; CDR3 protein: CASSQFRDRGMRGTEAFF; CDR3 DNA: TGTGCCAGCAGCCAATTCCGGGACAGGGGGATGAGAGGCACTGAAGCTTTCTTT
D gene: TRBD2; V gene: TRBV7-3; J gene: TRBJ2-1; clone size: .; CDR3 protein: CASSARPSGGEYNEQFF; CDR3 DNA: TGTGCCAGCAGCGCTCGCCCTAGCGGGGGGGAATACAATGAGCAGTTCTTC
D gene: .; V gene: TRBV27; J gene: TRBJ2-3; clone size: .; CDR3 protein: CASSPGHKLTDTQYF; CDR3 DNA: TGTGCCAGCAGCCCGGGACACAAGCTCACAGATACGCAGTATTTT
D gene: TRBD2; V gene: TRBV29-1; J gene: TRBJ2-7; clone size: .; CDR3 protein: CSVESSGTYEQYF; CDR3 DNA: TGCAGCGTTGAATCTAGCGGGACCTACGAGCAGTACTTC
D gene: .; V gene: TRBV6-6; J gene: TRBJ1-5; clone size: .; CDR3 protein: CASSYSGGGGQPQHF; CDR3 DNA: TGTGCCAGCAGTTACTCGGGGGGGGGTGGTCAGCCCCAGCATTTT
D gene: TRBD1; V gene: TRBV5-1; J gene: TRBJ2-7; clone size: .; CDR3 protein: CASSLGFTGQGYEQYF; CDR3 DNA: TGCGCCAGCAGCTTGGGGTTTACGGGACAGGGCTACGAGCAGTACTTC
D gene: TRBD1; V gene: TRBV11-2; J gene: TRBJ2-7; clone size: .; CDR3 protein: CASSGGTGLYEQYF; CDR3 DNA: TGTGCCAGCAGCGGGGGGACAGGCCTCTACGAGCAGTACTTC
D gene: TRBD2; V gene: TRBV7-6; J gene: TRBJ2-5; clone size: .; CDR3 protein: CASSALVASGFQETQYF; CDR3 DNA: TGTGCCAGCAGCGCCCTCGTTGCTAGCGGGTTCCAAGAGACCCAGTACTTC
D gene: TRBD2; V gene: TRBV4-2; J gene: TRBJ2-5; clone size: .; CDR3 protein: CASSLLAKETQYF; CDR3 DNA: TGTGCCAGCAGCCTACTAGCGAAAGAGACCCAGTACTTC
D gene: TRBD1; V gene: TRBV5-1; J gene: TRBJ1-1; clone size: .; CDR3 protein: CASSLSPFDRANTEAFF; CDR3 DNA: TGCGCCAGCAGCTTGAGCCCTTTTGACAGGGCGAACACTGAAGCTTTCTTT
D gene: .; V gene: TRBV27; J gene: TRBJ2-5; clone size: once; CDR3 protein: CASSRLRVLHNPRVLLYQETQYF; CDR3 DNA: TGTGCCAGCAGTCGCCTCCGGGTCCTCCACAACCCCCGGGTCCTCTTATACCAAGAGACCCAGTACTTC
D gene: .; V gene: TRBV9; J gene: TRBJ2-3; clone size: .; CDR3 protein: CASSAALSLLPNTQYF; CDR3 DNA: TGTGCCAGCAGCGCCGCTCTATCACTCTTGCCTAATACGCAGTATTTT
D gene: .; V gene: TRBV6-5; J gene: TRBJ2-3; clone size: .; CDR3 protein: CATSSTDTQYF; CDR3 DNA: TGTGCCACCTCCTCCACAGATACGCAGTATTTT
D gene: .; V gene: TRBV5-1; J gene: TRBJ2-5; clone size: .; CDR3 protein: CASSLGGGIEETQYF; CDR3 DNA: TGCGCCAGCAGCCTGGGTGGGGGGATAGAGGAGACCCAGTACTTC
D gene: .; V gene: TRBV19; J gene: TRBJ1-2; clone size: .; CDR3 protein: CASSNPDRRGGGYTF; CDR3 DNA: TGTGCCAGTAGTAACCCCGACCGTAGAGGCGGGGGCTACACCTTC
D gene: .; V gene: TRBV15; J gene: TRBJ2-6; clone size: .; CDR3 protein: CATSRQVPFSGANVLTF; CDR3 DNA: TGTGCCACCAGCAGACAGGTACCCTTCTCTGGGGCCAACGTCCTGACTTTC
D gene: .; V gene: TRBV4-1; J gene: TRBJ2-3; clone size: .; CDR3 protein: CASSPRDISGDTQYF; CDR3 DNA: TGCGCCAGCAGCCCACGGGACATCTCTGGGGATACGCAGTATTTT
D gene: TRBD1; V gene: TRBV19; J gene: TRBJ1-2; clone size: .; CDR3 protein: CASSIGGQGLPVNYGYTF; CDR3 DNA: TGTGCCAGTAGTATAGGAGGACAGGGCTTACCGGTAAACTATGGCTACACCTTC
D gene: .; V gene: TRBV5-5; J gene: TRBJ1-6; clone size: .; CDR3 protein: CASSLVGGAHNSPLHF; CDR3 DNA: TGTGCCAGCAGCTTGGTAGGCGGGGCACATAATTCACCCCTCCACTTT
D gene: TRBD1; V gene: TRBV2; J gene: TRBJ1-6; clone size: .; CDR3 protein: CASRNRGPRNSPLHF; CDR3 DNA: TGTGCCAGCAGGAACAGGGGACCACGCAATTCACCCCTCCACTTT
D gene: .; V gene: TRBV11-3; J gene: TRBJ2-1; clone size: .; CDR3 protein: CASSSGPRALNEQFF; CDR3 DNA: TGTGCCAGCAGCAGCGGGCCCAGAGCCCTCAATGAGCAGTTCTTC
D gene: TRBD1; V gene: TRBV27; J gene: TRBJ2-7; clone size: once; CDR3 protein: CASSLRDRNYEQYF; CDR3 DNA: TGTGCCAGCAGTTTAAGGGACAGGAACTACGAGCAGTACTTC
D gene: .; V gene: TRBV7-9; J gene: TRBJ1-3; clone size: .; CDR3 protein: CASRPYRASSGNTIYF; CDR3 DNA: TGTGCCAGCAGACCCTACCGAGCGAGCTCTGGAAACACCATATATTTT
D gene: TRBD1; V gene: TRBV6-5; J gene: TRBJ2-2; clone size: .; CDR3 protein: CASRRGTANTGELFF; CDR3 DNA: TGTGCCAGCAGGAGGGGGACAGCCAACACCGGGGAGCTGTTTTTT
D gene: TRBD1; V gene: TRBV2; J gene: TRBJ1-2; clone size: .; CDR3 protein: CASSGGQGVYGYTF; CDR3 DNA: TGTGCCAGCAGTGGGGGACAGGGCGTCTATGGCTACACCTTC
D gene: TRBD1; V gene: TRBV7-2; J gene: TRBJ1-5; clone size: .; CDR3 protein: CASSIGTGFNQPQHF; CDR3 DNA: TGTGCCAGCAGCATCGGGACAGGGTTCAATCAGCCCCAGCATTTT
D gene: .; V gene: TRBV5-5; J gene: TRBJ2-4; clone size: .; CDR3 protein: CASSDLRGRTAKNIQYF; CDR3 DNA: TGTGCCAGCAGTGATCTGAGAGGGCGAACGGCCAAAAACATTCAGTACTTC
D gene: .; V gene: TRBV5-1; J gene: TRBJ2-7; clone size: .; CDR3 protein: CASSPEGYEQYF; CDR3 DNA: TGCGCCAGCAGCCCCGAGGGATACGAGCAGTACTTC
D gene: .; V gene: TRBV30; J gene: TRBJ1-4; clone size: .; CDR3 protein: CAWSVGPTGWGGEKLFF; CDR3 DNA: TGTGCCTGGAGTGTAGGCCCTACAGGCTGGGGTGGTGAAAAACTGTTTTTT
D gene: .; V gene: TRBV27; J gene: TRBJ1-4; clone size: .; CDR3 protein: CASSLYRLGGNEKLFF; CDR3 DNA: TGTGCCAGCAGTTTATATAGGTTGGGGGGGAATGAAAAACTGTTTTTT
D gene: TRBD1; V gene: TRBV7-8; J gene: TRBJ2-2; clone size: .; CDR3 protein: CASSLAGQGAGELFF; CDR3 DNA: TGTGCCAGCAGCTTAGCGGGCCAGGGGGCCGGGGAGCTGTTTTTT
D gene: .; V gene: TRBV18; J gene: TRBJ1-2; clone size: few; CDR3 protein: CASSPLADTGYTF; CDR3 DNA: TGTGCCAGCTCACCACTTGCGGATACGGGCTACACCTTC
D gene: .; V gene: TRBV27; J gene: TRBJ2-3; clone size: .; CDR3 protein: CASSLSHPRTDTQYF; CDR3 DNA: TGTGCCAGCAGTTTATCGCACCCCCGGACAGATACGCAGTATTTT
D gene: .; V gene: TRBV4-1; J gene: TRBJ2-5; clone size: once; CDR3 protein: CASSQNLAWSETQYF; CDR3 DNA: TGCGCCAGCAGCCAAAATCTAGCTTGGTCAGAGACCCAGTACTTC
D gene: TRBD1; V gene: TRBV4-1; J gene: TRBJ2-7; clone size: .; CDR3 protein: CASSQPSDRGLYEQYF; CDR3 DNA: TGCGCCAGCAGCCAACCTTCGGACAGGGGTTTGTACGAGCAGTACTTC
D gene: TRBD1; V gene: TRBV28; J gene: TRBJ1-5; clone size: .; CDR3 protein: CASRPTGFQPQHF; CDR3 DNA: TGTGCCAGCAGACCGACAGGGTTTCAGCCCCAGCATTTT